This section outlines one TCR beta chain sequence together with its context. In the original analysis: Amplification of reference gene primers was used by the study to estimate nucleated cell counts. The assay was immunoSEQ multiplex PCR, and TCRdb's table has in-frame clones only and misses some. Clone size and V and J calls were adopted from that table, with D and trimming inferred from the DNA. The sample contains roughly 250,000 clones, about 90% of which appear only once. This entry is derived from a study of blood T cell repertoires in COVID-19. Study-level background: The samples span acute and convalescent COVID-19 from the United States, Italy and Spain. The analysed material was cDNA or gDNA that came from T cells, B-cell-depleted T cells, or PBMCs.

This CDR3 is 17 amino acids long. In germline, CDR1 is LGHDT, CDR2 YNNKEL (reference sequence). J lost 5 bases, V lost 1 base, and 7 bases had no gene match. Participants came from about two dozen US areas, aged roughly 18 to 100 years. The sequenced sample was PBMCs or T cells enriched from blood (not recorded which). The chain recombines TRBV3-1 (or the pseudogene TRBV3-2) with TRBJ2-5; 13 bases match TRBD2. The clonotype originates from a human donor in a cohort exposed to, infected with or recovered from COVID-19 (not recorded which). The donor label of this sample is uncertain. In nucleotides, the CDR3 is TGTGCCAGCAGCCAAGGGACATGGGGACTAGCGGGGGAGACCCAGTACTTC. Translating it yields CASSQGTWGLAGETQYF.